The 24 T cell receptor beta chains in this list originate from one sample, sequenced in a study of cytomegalovirus exposure and HLA in healthy donors. PCR used 60 Vbeta primers and 13 Jbeta primers. Assay used: immunoSEQ multiplex PCR; TCRdb lists only in-frame clones, some missing. Here the sample spans about 140,000 clones, roughly four fifths being singletons. Sequencing was done on a sample of PBMCs. The receptors stem from a man younger than 35 in good health and CMV-seropositive.

The gene calls are TRBV27 and TRBJ1-5; 7 nucleotides line up with TRBD1. This CDR3 region has 16 residues. Trimming cost V 5 bases and J 7 bases; bases outside gene matches: 14. Germline CDR1 and CDR2: MNHEY and SMNVEV (reference sequence). In nucleotides, the CDR3 is TGTGCCAGCAGTCCATGGCCCCCAGGGGGAGACCAGCCCCAGCATTTT. This codes for CASSPWPPGGDQPQHF.

For the CDR3, the DNA is TGTGCCGGGCCTGATCTACTGAACACTGAAGCTTTCTTT. Residues: CAGPDLLNTEAFF. This chain joins TRBV7-9 and TRBJ1-1; unclear D gene. V was cut by 11 bases and J by 0 bases, with 13 bases left in between. CDR1 SEHNR and CDR2 FQNEAQ come from the germline V gene (reference sequence). The CDR3 consists of 13 residues.

This rearrangement joins TRBV27 to TRBJ2-1, with D perhaps matching TRBD2 (5 bases). Germline V gives CDR1 MNHEY, CDR2 SMNVEV (reference sequence). V was pared by 5 bases and J by 4 bases, with 9 bases between. This CDR3 contains 13 residues. The CDR3 reads CASSRAVYNEQFF. In nucleotides, the CDR3 is TGTGCCAGCAGTCGAGCGGTTTACAATGAGCAGTTCTTC.

The chain recombines TRBV28 with TRBJ1-4, with 9 bases fitting TRBD1. The CDR3 runs 16 residues. Germline trimming cut 5 bases from V and 8 bases from J; bases unmatched to any gene: 12. Germline V lookup: CDR1 MDHEN, CDR2 SYDVKM. CDR3 sequence reads: CASSQISGQGKEKLFF. The CDR3 DNA sequence: TGTGCCAGCAGTCAAATTTCGGGACAGGGTAAAGAAAAACTGTTTTTT.

This clone is a singleton in its sample. The V gene is TRBV28, the J gene TRBJ2-5; 7 bases are a match to TRBD2. CDR1 is MDHEN, CDR2 SYDVKM, per germline. Unmatched junction bases numbered 2, after V lost 6 bases and J lost 7 bases. The CDR3 spans 11 residues. CDR3: CASSWGGTQYF. CDR3 nucleotide sequence: TGTGCCAGCAGCTGGGGGGGGACCCAGTACTTC.

The chain is built from TRBV7-9 and TRBJ2-1; 7 bases are a match to TRBD2. This CDR3 is 15 amino acids long. Germline V CDR1 and CDR2: SEHNR, FQNEAQ (reference sequence). Trimming removed 1 base from V and 9 bases from J; junction bases left unmatched: 9. The CDR3 reads CASSLERGPGSEQFF. For the CDR3, the DNA is TGTGCCAGCAGCTTAGAGCGGGGCCCTGGGAGTGAGCAGTTCTTC.

CDR3 region: CASSQVGPSYEQYF. The CDR3 DNA follows: TGCGCCAGCAGCCAAGTTGGGCCCTCCTACGAGCAGTACTTC. The J gene is TRBJ2-7, the V gene TRBV4-1; D uncertain. Deletions cut 1 base from V and 0 bases from J, with 7 bases between. CDR1 and CDR2 from the germline V gene are MGHRA and YSYEKL. CDR3 length: 14 residues.

On this clone itself: The junction departs from the called germline gene at one end, perhaps through a read error. The chain is built from TRBV27 and TRBJ2-5; TRBD1 matches 8 bases. CDR1 is MNHEY, CDR2 SMNVEV, per germline (reference sequence). This CDR3 comprises 14 residues. CDR3 sequence: CAGSWTGTVETQYF. The CDR3 DNA is TGTGCCGGCAGTTGGACAGGGACCGTGGAGACCCAGTACTTC.

Concerning this clone itself: Other DNA sequences from this sample encode an identical CDR3 as well. The rearrangement joins TRBV5-1 to TRBJ1-1; D perhaps matches TRBD1 (5 bases). The CDR3 runs 14 residues. Per the germline V gene, CDR1 is SGHRS and CDR2 is YFSETQ. Between the trimmed V and J ends, which lost 1 base and 2 bases, there was a span of 9 bases. The CDR3, as DNA: TGCGCCAGCAGCTTGCTTACAGGAAACACTGAAGCTTTCTTT. Its protein product is CASSLLTGNTEAFF.

The chain links TRBV28 to TRBJ2-1, with D perhaps TRBD2 (7 bases). V lost 7 bases to trimming and J lost 3 bases, with 22 bases between them. The germline CDR1 and CDR2 sequences are MDHEN and SYDVKM. The CDR3 runs 17 residues. CDR3 protein: CASTPRGAARVYNEQFF. Written as DNA, the CDR3 is TGTGCCAGCACTCCTCGGGGGGCGGCGAGGGTCTACAATGAGCAGTTCTTC. Full variable domain (missing parts from reference TRBV28 and TRBJ2-1): DVKVTQSSRYLVKRTGEKVFLECVQDMDHENMFWYRQDPGLGLRLIYFSYDVKMKEKGDIPEGYSVSREKKERFSLILESASTNQTSMYLCASTPRGAARVYNEQFFGPGTRLTVL.

This rearrangement joins TRBV27 to TRBJ2-7; TRBD1 agrees at 9 bases. Germline CDR1 MNHEY, CDR2 SMNVEV (reference sequence). The junction had 4 bases not matched to a gene; V was cut back by 7 bases and J by 0 bases. This CDR3 contains 14 residues. In DNA form, the CDR3 reads TGTGCCAGCACCCGGGACAGGGCCTCCTACGAGCAGTACTTC. Its translation: CASTRDRASYEQYF.

This chain links TRBV6-5 with TRBJ2-3; 10 bases are shared with TRBD2. The length of the CDR3 is 15 residues. With V trimmed by 3 bases and J by 4 bases, 4 bases remained unmatched. CDR1 and CDR2 (germline): MNHEY, SVGAGI. The CDR3 spells CASSYETSGSDTQYF. For the CDR3, the DNA is TGTGCCAGCAGTTATGAGACTAGCGGGTCAGATACGCAGTATTTT.

This sequence joins TRBV5-1 and TRBJ2-3; perhaps TRBD2 as D (7 bases). In germline, CDR1 is SGHRS, CDR2 YFSETQ. The length of the CDR3 is 14 residues. V lost 7 bases, J lost 4 bases, and 16 bases lay in between. CDR3 protein: CASRPGGGPDTQYF. CDR3 nucleotides: TGCGCCAGCCGCCCTGGGGGGGGCCCAGATACGCAGTATTTT.

This clone is a singleton in its sample. The V call is TRBV27, the J call TRBJ2-2; no clear D. V dropped 2 bases and J dropped 7 bases, with 11 bases sitting between them. From germline, CDR1 is MNHEY and CDR2 SMNVEV (reference sequence). This CDR3 has 14 amino acids. CDR3 in DNA: TGTGCCAGCAGTTTACACCGCGATCTCGGGGAGCTGTTTTTT. Encoded protein: CASSLHRDLGELFF.

This chain uses TRBV6-5 with TRBJ1-3; a weak D match, TRBD1 (5 bases). V was pared by 0 bases and J by 0 bases, with 9 bases between. Germline V gene sequence: CDR1 MNHEY, CDR2 SVGAGI. The CDR3 length is 16 residues. CDR3 in amino acids: CASSYSGRDSGNTIYF. The CDR3 nucleotides are TGTGCCAGCAGTTACTCGGGGCGGGACTCTGGAAACACCATATATTTT.

The genes are TRBV7-2 and TRBJ2-1; TRBD2 aligns across 8 bases. This CDR3 is 16 amino acids long. The germline CDR1 and CDR2 sequences are SGHTA and FQGNSA. V dropped 3 bases and J dropped 0; count of bases not matched to a gene: 4. The CDR3 is CASSFFGRASYNEQFF. The CDR3 nucleotides read TGTGCCAGCAGCTTCTTCGGGAGGGCCTCCTACAATGAGCAGTTCTTC.

This clone was observed once. The same CDR3 also results from other DNA sequences found in this sample. This sequence joins TRBV19 and TRBJ2-7; TRBD1 is a possible D gene (5 bases). CDR1 LNHDA and CDR2 SQIVND come from the germline V gene (reference sequence). V was pared by 4 bases and J by 1 base, with 5 bases between. This CDR3 spans 12 amino acids. The CDR3 bases are TGTGCCAGTAGTACAGGGTCCTACGAGCAGTACTTC. It is translated as CASSTGSYEQYF. Full variable domain (outside the CDR3, taken from reference TRBV19 and TRBJ2-7): DGGITQSPKYLFRKEGQNVTLSCEQNLNHDAMYWYRQDPGQGLRLIYYSQIVNDFQKGDIAEGYSVSREKKESFPLTVTSAQKNPTAFYLCASSTGSYEQYFGPGTRLTVT.

The CDR3 sequence is CASSPRLATDTQYF. The CDR3 DNA follows: TGTGCCAGCAGCCCGCGACTAGCAACAGATACGCAGTATTTT. The rearrangement uses TRBV7-9 and TRBJ2-3; the match to TRBD2 covers 7 bases. With V trimmed by 5 bases and J by 3 bases, 5 bases remained unmatched. The CDR3 totals 14 residues. CDR1 SEHNR and CDR2 FQNEAQ come from the germline V gene (reference sequence). The whole variable domain, remainder taken from reference TRBV7-9 and TRBJ2-3, is DTGVSQNPRHKITKRGQNVTFRCDPISEHNRLYWYRQTLGQGPEFLTYFQNEAQLEKSRLLSDRFSAERPKGSFSTLEIQRTEQGDSAMYLCASSPRLATDTQYFGPGTRLTVL.

V is TRBV7-9 and J is TRBJ2-2; D ambiguous. Trimming shortened V by 3 bases and J by 0 bases, and 8 bases separated the two germline ends. The germline V gene has CDR1 SEHNR and CDR2 FQNEAQ (reference sequence). The CDR3 is 15 residues long. The CDR3 DNA reads as TGTGCCAGCAGCTTCACGGGTACGAACACCGGGGAGCTGTTTTTT. Protein: CASSFTGTNTGELFF.

CDR3: CASSEAPEGPRGLGTEAFF. The CDR3 DNA follows: TGTGCCAGCAGTGAAGCGCCAGAAGGCCCCAGGGGGCTCGGGACTGAAGCTTTCTTT. The chain joins TRBV6-1 to TRBJ1-1; 8 nucleotides match TRBD1. V trimming: 0 bases; J trimming: 5 bases; junction bases outside the gene matches: 17. Germline assignment: CDR1 MNHNS and CDR2 SASEGT. This CDR3 has 19 residues.

The chain recombines TRBV30 with TRBJ1-2; TRBD1 agrees at 8 bases. V lost 4 bases, J lost 3 bases, and 10 bases stayed unmatched. Germline V lookup: CDR1 GTSNPN, CDR2 SVGIG (reference sequence). The CDR3 totals 15 residues. The CDR3 nucleotides read TGTGCCTGGACGGTGCAGGGGGCTTGGTACTATGGCTACACCTTC. Protein: CAWTVQGAWYYGYTF.

The V and J genes are TRBV27 and TRBJ2-7, with 7 bases fitting TRBD2. Germline V gives CDR1 MNHEY, CDR2 SMNVEV (reference sequence). Germline trimming cut 2 bases from V and 2 bases from J; bases unmatched to any gene: 6. The CDR3 is 15 amino acids. In DNA, the CDR3 is TGTGCCAGCAGTTTAGGAGCGGGACCCGCCTACGAGCAGTACTTC. It is translated as CASSLGAGPAYEQYF.

V and J are TRBV6-5 and TRBJ1-3; 7 bases fit TRBD1. The V gene end was trimmed by 2 bases and the J gene end by 6 bases; junction bases not matched to a gene: 4. Germline CDR1 and CDR2: MNHEY and SVGAGI. The CDR3 runs to 14 residues. The CDR3 DNA follows: TGTGCCAGCAGTTACGACAGGGCGAAAAACACCATATATTTT. Its protein is CASSYDRAKNTIYF.

The chain recombines TRBV27 with TRBJ2-5; D not resolved. The CDR3 sequence is 13 residues long. V lost 0 bases and J 1 base, leaving 3 bases between the germline ends. Germline lookup yields CDR1 MNHEY and CDR2 SMNVEV (reference sequence). CDR3 amino acids: CASSLSLQETQYF. In DNA form, the CDR3 reads TGTGCCAGCAGTTTATCCCTCCAAGAGACCCAGTACTTC.